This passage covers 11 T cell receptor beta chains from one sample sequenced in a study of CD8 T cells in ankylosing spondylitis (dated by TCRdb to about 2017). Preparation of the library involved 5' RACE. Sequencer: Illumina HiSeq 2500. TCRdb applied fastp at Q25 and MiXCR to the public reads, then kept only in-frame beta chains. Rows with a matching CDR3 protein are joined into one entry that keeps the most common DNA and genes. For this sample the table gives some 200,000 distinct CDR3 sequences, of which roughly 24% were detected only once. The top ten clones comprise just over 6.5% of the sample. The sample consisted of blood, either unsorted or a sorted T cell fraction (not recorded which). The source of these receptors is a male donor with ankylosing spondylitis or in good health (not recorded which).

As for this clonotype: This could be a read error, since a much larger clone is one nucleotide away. The CDR3 loop reads CASSFLAEETQYF. The CDR3 DNA reads TGTGCCAGCAGCTTTCTAGCGGAAGAGACCCAGTACTTC. The genes are TRBV7-3 and TRBJ2-5; 7 positions agree with TRBD2. This CDR3 is 13 amino acids long. Losses at the gene ends were 3 bases for V and 3 bases for J; bases not matched to a gene: 1. Germline-derived CDR1 and CDR2 are SGHTA and FQGTGA.

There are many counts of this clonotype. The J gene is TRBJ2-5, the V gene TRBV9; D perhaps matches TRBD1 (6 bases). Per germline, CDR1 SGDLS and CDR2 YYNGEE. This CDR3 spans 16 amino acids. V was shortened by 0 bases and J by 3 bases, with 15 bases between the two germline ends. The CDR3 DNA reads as TGTGCCAGCAGCGTAGCTGGGGGACACAATAAAGAGACCCAGTACTTC. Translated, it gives CASSVAGGHNKETQYF.

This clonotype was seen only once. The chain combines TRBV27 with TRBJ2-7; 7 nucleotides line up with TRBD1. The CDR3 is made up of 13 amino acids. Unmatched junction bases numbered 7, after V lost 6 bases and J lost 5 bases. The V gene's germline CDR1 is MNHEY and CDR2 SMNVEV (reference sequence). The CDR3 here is CASSHRGRDEQYF. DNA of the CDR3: TGTGCCAGCAGCCACAGGGGAAGGGACGAGCAGTACTTC.

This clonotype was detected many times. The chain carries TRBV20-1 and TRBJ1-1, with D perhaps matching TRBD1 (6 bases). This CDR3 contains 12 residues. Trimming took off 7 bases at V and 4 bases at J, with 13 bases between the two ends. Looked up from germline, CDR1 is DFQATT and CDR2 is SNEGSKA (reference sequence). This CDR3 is CSDTGMGTEAFF. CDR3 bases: TGCAGTGATACAGGGATGGGCACTGAAGCTTTCTTT.

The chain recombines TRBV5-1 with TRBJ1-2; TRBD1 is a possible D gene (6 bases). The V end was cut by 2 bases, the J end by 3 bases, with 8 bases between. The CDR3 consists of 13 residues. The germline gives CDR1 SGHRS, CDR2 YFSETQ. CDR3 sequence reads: CASSFAGDYGYTF. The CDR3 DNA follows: TGCGCCAGCAGCTTCGCAGGGGACTATGGCTACACCTTC.

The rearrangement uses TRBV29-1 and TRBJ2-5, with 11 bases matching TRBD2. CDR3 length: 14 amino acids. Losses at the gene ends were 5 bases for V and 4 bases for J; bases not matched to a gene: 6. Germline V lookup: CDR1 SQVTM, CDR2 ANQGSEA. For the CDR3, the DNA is TGCAGCGTTCTCTTTACTAGCGGGAGAGAGACCCAGTACTTC. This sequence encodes CSVLFTSGRETQYF.

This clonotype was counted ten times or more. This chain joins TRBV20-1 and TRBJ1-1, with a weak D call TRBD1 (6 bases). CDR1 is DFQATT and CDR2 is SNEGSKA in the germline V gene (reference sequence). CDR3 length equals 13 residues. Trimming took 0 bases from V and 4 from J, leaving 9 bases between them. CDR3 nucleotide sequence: TGCAGTGCTAGAGACGGGGGCGGCACTGAAGCTTTCTTT. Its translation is CSARDGGGTEAFF.

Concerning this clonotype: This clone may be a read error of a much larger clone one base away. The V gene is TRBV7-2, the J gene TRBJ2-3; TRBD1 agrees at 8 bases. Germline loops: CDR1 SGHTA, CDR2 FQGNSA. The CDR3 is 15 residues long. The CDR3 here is CASSSPDRATDAQYF. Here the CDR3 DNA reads TGTGCCAGCAGCTCGCCGGACAGGGCCACAGATGCGCAGTATTTT.

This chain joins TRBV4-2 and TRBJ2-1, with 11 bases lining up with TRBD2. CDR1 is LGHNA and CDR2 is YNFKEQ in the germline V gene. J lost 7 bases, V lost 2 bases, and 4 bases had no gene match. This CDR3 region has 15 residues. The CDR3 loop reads CASSQILAGDNEQFF. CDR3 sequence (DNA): TGTGCCAGCAGCCAAATACTAGCGGGAGATAATGAGCAGTTCTTC.

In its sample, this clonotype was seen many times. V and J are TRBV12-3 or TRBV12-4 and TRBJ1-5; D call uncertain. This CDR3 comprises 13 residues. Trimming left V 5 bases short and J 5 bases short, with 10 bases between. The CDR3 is CASSPYSDQPQHF. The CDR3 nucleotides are TGTGCCAGCAGTCCCTACAGCGATCAGCCCCAGCATTTT.

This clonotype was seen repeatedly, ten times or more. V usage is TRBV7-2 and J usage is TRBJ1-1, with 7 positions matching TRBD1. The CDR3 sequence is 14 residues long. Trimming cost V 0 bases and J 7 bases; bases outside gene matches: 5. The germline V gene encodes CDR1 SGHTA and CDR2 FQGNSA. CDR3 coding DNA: TGTGCCAGCAGCTTAGCGAACAGGGGAAATGAAGCTTTCTTT. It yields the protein CASSLANRGNEAFF.